Each of the 21 T cell receptor beta chains below was sequenced from the same sample in a study of T cell changes during pregnancy in multiple sclerosis. Clones were read by immunoSEQ multiplex PCR, and TCRdb kept only the in-frame ones, dropping some. The sample yields roughly 100,000 clones, 91% seen once. Here the sequenced sample was peripheral blood, taken after pregnancy. All receptors derive from a female donor in good health, enrolled as a control in a pregnancy study.

The chain carries TRBV27 and TRBJ1-5, with TRBD1 matching over 7 bases. There are 15 residues in the CDR3. Germline values: CDR1 MNHEY, CDR2 SMNVEV (reference sequence). The V gene end was trimmed by 5 bases and the J gene end by 2 bases; junction bases not matched to a gene: 6. The CDR3 DNA is TGTGCCAGCAGTCCCCTGGACAGGCGCAATCAGCCCCAGCATTTT. Amino acids: CASSPLDRRNQPQHF.

V and J are TRBV5-4 and TRBJ1-2, with D uncertain. V lost 0 bases and J lost 4, with 4 bases in between. The CDR3 is 12 amino acids. Germline values: CDR1 SGHNT, CDR2 YYREEE (reference sequence). CDR3 bases: TGTGCCAGCAGCTTGGACAGCTATGGCTACACCTTC. Its protein product is CASSLDSYGYTF.

The chain is built from TRBV7-8 and TRBJ2-7; maybe TRBD1 (5 bases). Germline assignment: CDR1 SGHVS and CDR2 FQNEAQ. The CDR3 is made up of 14 amino acids. With 3 bases removed from V and 2 bases from J, the gap between germline ends came to 11 bases. CDR3 sequence reads: CASSLGGAAYEQYF. CDR3 DNA sequence: TGTGCCAGCAGCTTGGGTGGGGCCGCCTACGAGCAGTACTTC. Complete variable domain (other parts from reference TRBV7-8 and TRBJ2-7): GAGVSQSPRYKVAKRGQDVALRCDPISGHVSLFWYQQALGQGPEFLTYFQNEAQLDKSGLPSDRFFAERPEGSVSTLKIQRTQQEDSAVYLCASSLGGAAYEQYFGPGTRLTVT.

This clone turned up a few times. The rearrangement links TRBV27 to TRBJ1-4, with a weak D call TRBD1 (6 bases). From germline, CDR1 is MNHEY and CDR2 SMNVEV (reference sequence). V shed 5 bases and J shed 3 bases, with 13 bases lying between them. This CDR3 has 15 residues. CDR3 nucleotides: TGTGCCAGCAGTAAGGGGGTTAAGGCTAATGAAAAACTGTTTTTT. This translates into CASSKGVKANEKLFF.

This CDR3 reads CASSLSSTGVAKNIQYF. CDR3 DNA: TGTGCCAGCAGCCTCTCCTCGACTGGTGTAGCCAAAAACATTCAGTACTTC. The rearrangement joins TRBV7-9 to TRBJ2-4; D is unclear. The germline CDR1 and CDR2 sequences are SEHNR and FQNEAQ (reference sequence). The CDR3 sequence is 17 residues long. V lost 5 bases and J lost 0, with 17 bases in between.

This chain links TRBV2 with TRBJ2-1; 7 bases map to TRBD1. The CDR3 runs 13 residues. The germline gives CDR1 SNHLY, CDR2 FYNNEI. V was pared by 6 bases and J by 7 bases, with 6 bases of the junction left unmatched. The CDR3 DNA reads as TGTGCCAGCAGCGTGGGACAGCAGAATGAGCAGTTCTTC. Translating gives CASSVGQQNEQFF.

The genes are TRBV28 and TRBJ1-1, with D maybe TRBD1 (6 bases). Trimming removed 7 bases from V and 0 bases from J, with 12 bases in between. Looked up from germline, CDR1 is MDHEN and CDR2 is SYDVKM. This CDR3 spans 14 amino acids. The CDR3 is CASTFGQLNTEAFF. CDR3 nucleotides: TGTGCCAGCACCTTCGGACAGTTGAACACTGAAGCTTTCTTT. The full variable domain, completed using reference TRBV28 and TRBJ1-1, is DVKVTQSSRYLVKRTGEKVFLECVQDMDHENMFWYRQDPGLGLRLIYFSYDVKMKEKGDIPEGYSVSREKKERFSLILESASTNQTSMYLCASTFGQLNTEAFFGQGTRLTVV.

This clone was picked up one time. This chain links TRBV15 with TRBJ2-3, with D unclear. Germline CDR1 and CDR2: LNHNV and YYDKDF (reference sequence). CDR3 length equals 13 residues. V was cut by 4 bases and J by 6 bases, with 11 bases left in between. CDR3 nucleotide sequence: TGTGCCACCAGCAACACACCCCCCGATACGCAGTATTTT. Translating gives CATSNTPPDTQYF. The full variable domain, completed using reference TRBV15 and TRBJ2-3, is DAMVIQNPRYQVTQFGKPVTLSCSQTLNHNVMYWYQQKSSQAPKLLFHYYDKDFNNEADTPDNFQSRRPNTSFCFLDIRSPGLGDTAMYLCATSNTPPDTQYFGPGTRLTVL.

V is TRBV29-1 and J is TRBJ2-7, with D possibly being TRBD1 (5 bases). The CDR3 sequence is 13 residues long. V lost 4 bases and J 2 bases, leaving 12 bases between the germline ends. Germline V gene lookup returns CDR1 SQVTM and CDR2 ANQGSEA. The CDR3 region has the DNA TGCAGCGTTGGGGGTAGCAGGGCCTACGAGCAGTACTTC. It is translated as CSVGGSRAYEQYF.

The chain employs TRBV14 and TRBJ2-5, with a possible D match to TRBD2 (6 bases). This CDR3 has 16 residues. From germline, CDR1 is SGHDN and CDR2 FVKESK. The V and J ends lost 4 bases and 4 bases respectively, with 19 bases between them. The CDR3 coding sequence is TGTGCCAGCAGCCTCCAACCAGGGAGGATTCCAGAGACCCAGTACTTC. It encodes CASSLQPGRIPETQYF.

This rearrangement joins TRBV5-1 to TRBJ2-5; D uncertain. The J call could be wrong; TRBJ2-7 is a better fit for the DNA end. This CDR3 region has 18 residues. The germline CDR1 and CDR2 sequences are SGHRS and YFSETQ. The CDR3 sequence is CASSLQMPRSIQSYEQYF. CDR3 nucleotide sequence: TGCGCCAGCAGCTTGCAAATGCCACGTTCAATCCAATCCTACGAGCAGTACTTC.

The chain joins TRBV29-1 to TRBJ1-2; TRBD1 agrees at 7 bases. The CDR3 is made up of 16 amino acids. Losses at the gene ends were 0 bases for V and 7 bases for J; bases not matched to a gene: 14. From germline, CDR1 is SQVTM and CDR2 ANQGSEA. CDR3 loop: CSVEDDRVGTGGGYTF. Here the CDR3 DNA reads TGCAGCGTTGAAGACGACAGGGTAGGGACTGGTGGTGGCTACACCTTC.

The chain links TRBV6-6 to TRBJ2-7; 9 positions match TRBD1. The CDR3 is 13 residues long. Losses at the gene ends were 7 bases for V and 4 bases for J; bases not matched to a gene: 5. Germline loops: CDR1 MNHNY, CDR2 SVGAGI (reference sequence). As DNA, the CDR3 is TGTGCCAGCAAGCCGGGACAGGGTTACGAGCAGTACTTC. Protein product: CASKPGQGYEQYF.

The chain has TRBV7-2 and TRBJ1-3; D is perhaps TRBD1 (5 bases). Trimming took 1 base from V and 2 from J, leaving 15 bases between them. Germline CDR1 SGHTA, CDR2 FQGNSA. The CDR3 spans 17 residues. CDR3 coding DNA: TGTGCCAGCAGCTTAGTGGGCAGGGCTGTTGCTGGAAACACCATATATTTT. This translates into CASSLVGRAVAGNTIYF.

V usage is TRBV4-3 and J usage is TRBJ2-1; 9 positions agree with TRBD1. Germline V gene sequence: CDR1 LGHNA, CDR2 YSLEER. The V and J ends lost 4 bases and 2 bases, in that order; junction bases with no gene match: 6. This CDR3 spans 16 amino acids. The CDR3 loop is CASSPLDRGTYNEQFF. In nucleotides, the CDR3 is TGCGCCAGCAGCCCCTTGGACAGGGGTACCTACAATGAGCAGTTCTTC.

V usage is TRBV11-1 and J usage is TRBJ1-3, with TRBD1 as a possible D gene (5 bases). Germline V gene sequence: CDR1 SGHAT, CDR2 FQDESV (reference sequence). This CDR3 is 14 amino acids long. Deletions cut 5 bases from V and 0 bases from J, with 8 bases between. The CDR3 reads CASSRQRSGNTIYF. Written as DNA, the CDR3 is TGTGCCAGCAGCCGACAGCGCTCTGGAAACACCATATATTTT.

The CDR3 region has the DNA TGTGCCAGCAGCTTGCTCGCGGAGAGCTCCTACAATGAGCAGTTCTTC. Its translation is CASSLLAESSYNEQFF. This chain connects TRBV5-6 to TRBJ2-1, with unresolved D. The CDR3 is made up of 16 amino acids. The germline V and J ends were trimmed by 1 base and 0 bases, with 11 bases remaining between them. Germline CDR1 and CDR2: SGHDT and YYEEEE.

The V call is TRBV19, the J call TRBJ1-4; the match to TRBD1 covers 9 bases. Unmatched junction bases numbered 6, after V lost 6 bases and J lost 7 bases. Germline values: CDR1 LNHDA, CDR2 SQIVND (reference sequence). CDR3 length: 14 amino acids. The CDR3, as DNA: TGTGCCAGTAGGACCACAGGGGGCGGTGAAAAACTGTTTTTT. Amino acids: CASRTTGGGEKLFF.

This CDR3 is CASSLGLLAGADTQYF. CDR3 sequence (DNA): TGTGCCAGCAGCTTGGGTCTACTAGCGGGGGCAGATACGCAGTATTTT. V is TRBV5-6 and J is TRBJ2-3, with 11 positions matching TRBD2. The germline V gene encodes CDR1 SGHDT and CDR2 YYEEEE. V lost 0 bases to trimming and J lost 4 bases; unmatched junction nucleotides: 4. The length of the CDR3 is 16 residues.

The rearrangement joins TRBV5-1 to TRBJ1-1; D call uncertain. The germline CDR1 and CDR2 sequences are SGHRS and YFSETQ. CDR3 length: 15 amino acids. V was cut by 0 bases and J by 3 bases, with 12 bases left in between. The CDR3 region is CASSLVAGGHTEAFF. CDR3 in DNA: TGCGCCAGCAGCTTGGTGGCGGGAGGGCACACTGAAGCTTTCTTT.

The CDR3 DNA sequence: TGTGCCAGCAGCCGCAGACAGGGCATCTCTGGGGCCAACGTCCTGACTTTC. It codes for CASSRRQGISGANVLTF. The chain couples TRBV7-2 to TRBJ2-6, with 7 bases lining up with TRBD1. The ends lost 5 bases at V and 0 bases at J; junction bases unmatched: 7. Germline V CDR1 and CDR2: SGHTA, FQGNSA. The CDR3 loop spans 17 amino acids.